This T cell receptor beta chain was captured by sequencing in a study of cytomegalovirus exposure and HLA in healthy donors (dated by TCRdb to about 2017). Background for the entire study: In an earlier analysis of approximately 500 of the donors, under 300 Gb of sequence data and 117 million unique TCR beta sequences from 150 million to 200 million T cells were reported. The later analysis used no new phenotypic data to find candidate immune exposures, relying instead on TCR beta sequences and their occurrence across donors. To decide whether each TCR beta V gene segment behaved as functional or pseudogenic, an earlier analysis of 587 of the donors relied on high-throughput TCR beta sequencing. Of the 300 to 450 genotyped donors, 65% to 90% fell in the genetic ancestry cluster associated with self-reported Caucasian donors. To study patterns of TCR occurrence, a later analysis re-analyzed previously published TCR beta repertoires from more than 550 donors and added high-resolution HLA genotyping. Using immunosequencing, the study profiled T cell repertoires from 550 to 750 subjects and related those repertoires to cytomegalovirus serostatus. Roughly 300 gigabases of sequencing data and around 88 million unique TCR sequences made up an early release that covered fewer than 650 HLA-typed donors. Every repertoire in the discovery cohort had been generated on one and the same sequencing platform. The study combined high-throughput TCR immunosequencing, statistical association of individual TCRs with disease status, and machine learning to predict cytomegalovirus infection status. A later genetic analysis used genome-wide SNP genotypes for about three fifths of the 666 donors, treating that subset as a discovery cohort. Among about 370 genotyped donors of the cohort, an average of around 220,000 unique TCR beta nucleotide sequences was sequenced per donor, of which about 19% were non-productive. The study aimed to test whether cataloging public T cell receptors could reveal signatures of past pathogen exposure. HLA typing covered class I and class II loci at four-digit resolution. Donor age, sex, ethnicity and CMV serostatus were compiled alongside the repertoire data. A separate validation cohort of roughly 120 different subjects was used in addition to the 666-subject first cohort. Because of strong linkage in the cohort, five DR-DQ haplotypes were treated as single units for association and clustering. Typing coverage varied by locus: about 620-630 donors for A, B, C, DRB1 and DQB1; approximately 520 for DQA1; about 570 for DPA1; roughly 470 for DPB1.

A note on this clone: There is no known antigen for this receptor. No base quality information exists; no much larger clone differs at one position.

Library generation was performed with the immunoSEQ multiplex PCR assay. A mixture of 60 forward primers for TCR Vbeta segments and 13 reverse primers for TCR Jbeta segments was used in the multiplex PCR. The CDR3 region of rearranged TCR beta genes was amplified from genomic DNA with a multiplex PCR assay. The Illumina HiSeq System was used to sequence the amplified TCR beta libraries as 87-base-pair reads. From the authors' description of their analysis: A later analysis counted about 76 million unique TCR beta chains across the 550 to 800 repertoires, and approximately 11 million of these chains were shared by at least two donors. To remove PCR and sequencing errors, raw reads were error-corrected and collapsed into unique sequences using a nearest-neighbor algorithm that merged closely related sequences. CDR3 sequences were aligned to IMGT reference sequences to assign V, D and J gene segments. For a sequence to be retained, a match of at least six nucleotides was required to both a V gene segment and a J gene segment. Rearrangements were called productive when the CDR3 lacked stop codons and stayed in frame with V and J; all others were non-productive. CDR3 was defined according to IMGT convention as the region running from the second conserved V-encoded cysteine to the conserved J-encoded phenylalanine. The earlier analysis of fewer than 700 of the donors excluded sequences that lacked an unambiguous match to a single V gene segment. An earlier analysis of almost 600 of the donors classified V segments as functional when productive rearrangements were above 56.7% and as segregating when the standard deviation between donors was above 5%. A statistical classification framework was built to diagnose cytomegalovirus status from the catalog of TCR beta chain sequences. In a later analysis, TCR nucleotide sequences were compared against IMGT/GENE-DB human TR gene sequences so that V and J genes could be assigned. A later analysis assigned CDR3 sequences and most-parsimonious VDJ recombination scenarios with the TCRdist pipeline. In a later analysis, every TCR beta chain was defined by the combination of its CDR3 amino acid sequence and its V-gene family, and reads without a unique V-gene family were dropped. As a way to deal with suspected cross-contamination and a sequencing artifact, a later analysis dropped 450 to 600 nucleotide sequences that were highly shared and had low generation probability. In a later analysis, a clonal expansion index was calculated for each public chain from normalized within-repertoire ranks of inferred template counts. In a later analysis, generation probabilities were computed with a VDJ recombination model fitted to out-of-frame rearrangements, and the resulting probabilities were checked against IGoR. In a later analysis, hypergeometric tests were used to score TCR-TCR, TCR-HLA and TCR-CMV co-occurrence, with a repertoire-size bias correction applied to TCR pairs. In a later analysis, false discovery rates were estimated by permuting HLA or CMV assignments 20 times. In a later analysis, co-occurring TCRs were grouped with DBSCAN, and TCRdist sequence similarity was added when clustering was performed within HLA-allele-positive subsets. For co-occurrence clustering, repertoires with fewer than 30,000 or more than 120,000 public chains were excluded, along with about five repertoires with anomalous nucleotide sharing. TCRdb took over this immuneACCESS table, retaining in-frame rearrangements with V and J assigned. Such tables are incomplete; in checked studies, under half of the missing clones stem from an unresolved V gene, and the remainder is unexplained. The V and J calls and the clone size are those of that table, but D and trimming were determined from the DNA. The sample yields approximately 76,000 clones; roughly 73% were counted once. Around 15% of the sample is in the top ten clones.

In total, over 600 healthy bone marrow donors made up the cohort. At the time of sampling, all cohort members were nominally healthy, though unrecorded immune exposures were likely present. The donor tested CMV seropositive and was one of the 289 seropositive cohort members. Every donor gave a peripheral blood sample, and the peripheral blood mononuclear cells from that sample were used for TCR beta sequencing. Genomic DNA extraction from the blood cell samples was performed with the Qiagen DNeasy Blood Extraction Kit. Study-level results and caveats: In this cohort, only TCR beta chains were sequenced, and detectable features were limited by the absence of alpha or paired-chain data. Several of the top co-occurrence clusters appeared to be linked to parvovirus B19, influenza, CMV and Epstein-Barr virus, according to a later analysis. Because HLA typing was unavailable for some donors at each locus, only the typed subset was used in association tests. The authors suggested that the approach could potentially be extended to other disease states and immunological phenotypes. CMV serostatus was the only immune exposure information available for the cohort. A cluster of highly shared sequence variants was judged likely to represent a technical artifact of the sequencing pipeline. The presence/absence analyses assumed that sequencing depth was roughly uniform across donors, and that assumption may not be true. In a later analysis, HLA-associated TCR beta chains showed more clonal expansion and lower generation probabilities than non-associated chains that were equally common. According to a later genetic analysis, donors in an Asian-associated ancestry cluster had fewer N-insertions in productive TCRs than the approximately 650-donor mean. The classifier was reported to diagnose cytomegalovirus status with high specificity and sensitivity in both the original and validation cohorts. Most CMV-associated TCR beta chains appeared to be HLA-restricted in a later analysis, and the HLA associations seemed to be driven largely by CMV exposure. When HLA alleles, especially DR and DQ, strongly co-occurred, attributing TCR associations to individual alleles was difficult. A later analysis found that TCR association rates varied across HLA loci, with DRB1 alleles showing the most associated TCRs and HLA-C alleles the fewest. The study listed 164 TCR beta chains as associated with cytomegalovirus. Because counts were too low, some 16 rarely observed V segments, including chromosome 9 orphons, were excluded from the earlier analysis of several hundred of the donors. Linkage disequilibrium might explain the correlated functional status among segregating V segments, but an unknown experimental factor could not be ruled out. A further reported finding was that TCR beta sequences accurately predicted the HLA-A and HLA-B alleles for most subjects in the first cohort. Most TCR sequences were seen in very few donors, while some public TCRs were found in many individuals. Three of the identified cytomegalovirus-associated TCR beta chains were confirmed in vitro to be specific for cytomegalovirus antigens. An earlier analysis of around 500 of the donors showed that most TCR beta V segments appeared in productive rearrangements either about 90% or about 30% of the time, which broadly matched IMGT annotations. An association between a missense DCLRE1C variant and V-gene and J-gene trimming of TCR beta chains was found in a later genetic analysis and replicated in an independent cohort. At a false discovery rate of 0.05, a later analysis linked 15,000 to 20,000 TCR beta sequences to specific HLA alleles.

Sequenced input: PBMCs. This clonotype was obtained from a woman aged 40-49 years in good health and CMV-seropositive.

The CDR3 amino acid sequence is: CASSLGGQGSGYTF. The nucleotide sequence reads TGTGCCAGCAGCTTAGGTGGACAGGGCAGCGGCTACACCTTC. In this chain, TRBV7-9 is recombined with TRBJ1-2; 8 central bases correspond to TRBD1. The CDR3 holds 14 amino acids from the cysteine to the phenylalanine. Only the CDR3 portion is preserved as DNA: 42 bases, with reading frame beginning at the first base. V has 1 base trimmed and J has 8 bases trimmed; junction bases matching no gene number 6. CDR1 and CDR2 are read off the germline V gene (reference sequence) as SEHNR and FQNEAQ.